This TCR beta chain was retrieved from a study of regulatory T cells in long-lasting Graves disease. Regarding the study as a whole: Newly diagnosed Graves' patients had higher TCR diversity than persistent ones.

Time point noted: newly diagnosed GD, antithyroid drugs for less than 3 months. From RNA extracted from PBMCs, the TCR library was made. With respect to this clonotype: The antigen is undetermined.

Arm-PCR of CDR3 regions and iRepertoire HTBI primers were used to build TCR beta libraries. TCRdb reprocessed the multiplex PCR reads via MiXCR and lists one record per CDR3 protein. The sample has 350,000 to 450,000 distinct CDR3 sequences; approximately 15% are singletons. Trimming shortened V by 3 bases and J by 6 bases, and 12 bases separated the two germline ends. In germline, CDR1 is SGHDN, CDR2 FVKESK. This CDR3 contains 14 residues. The data were also submitted as part of a second study, on T cells in Graves' hyperthyroidism and ophthalmopathy. This second study says: Any patient presenting with uncontrolled infection, other autoimmune disease, pregnancy or lactation was left out. Within blood appeared most thyroid clonotypes that had expanded above 0.001. In the analysis, a 13 V-J model separated ophthalmopathy from stable hyperthyroidism.

This sequence was found in a man aged 35 to 55 with Graves disease. The starting material was peripheral blood mononuclear cells (PBMCs), obtained at new diagnosis, from a patient treated with antithyroid drugs. The rearrangement joins TRBV14 to TRBJ2-1, with TRBD1 as a possible D gene (6 bases). The CDR3 sequence: CASSQLDRPNEQFF. Here the CDR3 DNA reads TGTGCCAGCAGCCAGCTCGACAGGCCCAATGAGCAGTTCTTC.